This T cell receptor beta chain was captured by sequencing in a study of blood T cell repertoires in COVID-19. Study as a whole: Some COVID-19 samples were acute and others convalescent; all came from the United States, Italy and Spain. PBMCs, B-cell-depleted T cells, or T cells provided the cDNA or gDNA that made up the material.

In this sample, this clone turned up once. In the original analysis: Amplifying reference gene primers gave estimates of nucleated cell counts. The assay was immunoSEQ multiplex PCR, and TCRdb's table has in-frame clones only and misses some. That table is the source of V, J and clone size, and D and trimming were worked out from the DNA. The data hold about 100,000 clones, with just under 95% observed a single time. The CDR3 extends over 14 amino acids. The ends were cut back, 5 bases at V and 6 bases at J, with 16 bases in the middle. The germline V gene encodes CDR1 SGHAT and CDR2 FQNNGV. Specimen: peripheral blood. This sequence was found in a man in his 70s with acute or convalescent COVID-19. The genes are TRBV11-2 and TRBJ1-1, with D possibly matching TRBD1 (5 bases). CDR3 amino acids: CASSPPTASPEAFF. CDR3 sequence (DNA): TGTGCCAGCAGCCCCCCGACAGCGTCCCCTGAAGCTTTCTTT.